This T cell receptor beta chain is from a study of blood T cell repertoires in COVID-19. Looking at the study overall: T cells, B-cell-depleted T cells, or PBMCs supplied cDNA or gDNA.

Profiling relied on immunoSEQ multiplex PCR, and the TCRdb table lists in-frame clones only, not all of them. The profile shows fewer than 350,000 clones, about 90% of them singletons. Trimming stripped 8 bases from V and 4 bases from J, with 13 bases between. The CDR3 is 13 amino acids. CDR1 is LNHDA and CDR2 is SQIVND in the germline V gene (reference sequence). A note on this clone: The sample holds other DNA sequences that translate to the same CDR3.

The material sequenced was peripheral blood. This TCR came from a young woman with COVID-19, enrolled during active disease. This sequence joins TRBV19 and TRBJ2-3; D is perhaps TRBD2 (7 bases). Here the CDR3 DNA reads TGTGCCAGTTGGGGCGGGGGCGCAGATACGCAGTATTTT. It specifies CASWGGGADTQYF.